This T cell receptor beta chain comes out of a study of PD-1 blockade in mismatch repair-deficient tumors. Looking at the study overall: Patients had eleven to twelve mismatch repair-deficient cancer types and were previously treated and progressing.

V gave up 8 bases and J gave up 4 bases; unmatched junction bases: 2. The CDR3 loop spans 12 amino acids. The germline CDR1 and CDR2 sequences are MNHEY and SVGAGI. This clone was seen just once. Its specificity is not known. Regarding the study as a whole: Tumor-resident clones, often undetectable pretreatment in blood, expanded then contracted after pembrolizumab.

This table comes from immunoSEQ multiplex PCR, and its TCRdb copy is limited to in-frame clones, with some not included. This table holds about 79,000 clones, approximately 80% found once. The chain couples TRBV6-5 to TRBJ1-5; 7 nucleotides align to TRBD1. This specimen was peripheral blood, taken 44 weeks after starting pembrolizumab. This receptor was obtained from an adult with mismatch repair-deficient cancer. CDR3 DNA: TGTGCCAGCCAGGGGGGAAATCAGCCCCAGCATTTT. Its protein product is CASQGGNQPQHF.